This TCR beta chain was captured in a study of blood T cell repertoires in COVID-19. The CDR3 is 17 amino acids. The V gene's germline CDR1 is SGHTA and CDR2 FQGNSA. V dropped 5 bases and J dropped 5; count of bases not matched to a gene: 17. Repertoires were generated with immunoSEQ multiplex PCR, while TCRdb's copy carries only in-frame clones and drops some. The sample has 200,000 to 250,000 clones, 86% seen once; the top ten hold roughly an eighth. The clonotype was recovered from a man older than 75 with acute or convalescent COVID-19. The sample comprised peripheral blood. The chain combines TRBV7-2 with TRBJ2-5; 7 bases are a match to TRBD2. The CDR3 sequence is CASSPRRASGVGETQYF. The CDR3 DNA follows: TGTGCCAGCAGCCCACGTCGCGCGAGCGGGGTGGGGGAGACCCAGTACTTC.